The 4 T cell receptor beta chains presented below share a single source sample, sequenced in a study of response to subunit inactivated influenza vaccine. TCRdb reanalysed the RT-PCR reads using MiXCR and keeps one entry per CDR3 protein. The table lists approximately 700,000 distinct CDR3 sequences, about 15% of them singletons. Material: PBMCs from blood, obtained approximately 15 days before vaccination. All receptors derive from a man aged 50 to 60 who received an inactivated influenza vaccine.

This clonotype was observed a handful of times. This sequence joins TRBV3-1 and TRBJ2-2, with 13 bases matching TRBD2. The CDR3 length is 18 residues. Germline values: CDR1 LGHDT, CDR2 YNNKEL (reference sequence). V lost 3 bases and J lost 4; bases outside the gene matches: 8. CDR3 in amino acids: CASSHTGTSGVGTGELFF. CDR3 sequence (DNA): TGTGCCAGCAGCCACACCGGGACTAGCGGGGTGGGCACCGGGGAGCTGTTTTTT.

The table lists this clonotype with a few counts. V usage is TRBV14 and J usage is TRBJ2-2, with TRBD1 matching 8 bases. The CDR3 consists of 16 residues. V lost 6 bases and J lost 4; bases outside the gene matches: 10. Germline CDR1 reads SGHDN; CDR2 reads FVKESK. CDR3: CASRQQGVESTGELFF. CDR3 nucleotides: TGTGCCAGCAGACAACAGGGGGTCGAATCCACCGGGGAGCTGTTTTTT.

J is TRBJ2-5 and V is TRBV7-9; unclear D gene. V lost 4 bases and J 5 bases, leaving 8 bases between the germline ends. Germline-derived CDR1 and CDR2 are SEHNR and FQNEAQ (reference sequence). The length of the CDR3 is 12 residues. CDR3 loop: CASSSTLETQYF. The DNA for the CDR3 is TGTGCCAGCAGCTCCACATTGGAGACCCAGTACTTC.

This clonotype was detected a few times. The rearrangement joins TRBV6-2 or TRBV6-3 to TRBJ2-3, with 16 bases fitting TRBD2. This CDR3 has 17 amino acids. V trimming: 6 bases; J trimming: 5 bases; junction bases outside the gene matches: 8. CDR1 is MNHEY, CDR2 SVGEGT, per germline. CDR3 residues: CASRRGLAGGVGDTQYF. As DNA, the CDR3 is TGTGCCAGCAGGAGGGGACTAGCGGGGGGGGTCGGAGATACGCAGTATTTT.